Shown below are 19 T cell receptor beta chains from a single sample sequenced in a study of blood T cell repertoires in COVID-19. Measured with immunoSEQ multiplex PCR; TCRdb has only the in-frame clones, and not every one. The sample lists around 300,000 clones, around 90% occurring once. The material sequenced was PBMCs or T cells enriched from blood (not recorded which). Source of these receptors: a woman aged 45-60 years who had recovered from COVID-19.

The gene calls are TRBV7-2 and TRBJ2-1; D call uncertain. CDR1 SGHTA and CDR2 FQGNSA come from the germline V gene. This CDR3 has 13 residues. The V end lost 1 base, the J end lost 9 bases, and 10 bases lay between the germline ends. The CDR3 DNA reads as TGTGCCAGCAGCTTAGTCCCGTCTTCTGAGCAGTTCTTC. It translates to CASSLVPSSEQFF.

V gene TRBV9 combines with J gene TRBJ2-2, with TRBD2 identical over 8 bases. This CDR3 contains 14 residues. The J segment lost 7 bases and the V segment lost 4 bases, leaving 6 bases of the junction unmatched. CDR1 is SGDLS, CDR2 YYNGEE, per germline. CDR3 DNA sequence: TGTGCCAGCAGCCAGCGGGAGTATATCGGGGAGCTGTTTTTT. Its protein is CASSQREYIGELFF.

The chain links TRBV6-6 to TRBJ2-2; the D gene is possibly TRBD1 (6 bases). The germline V and J ends were trimmed by 7 bases and 3 bases, with 12 bases remaining between them. This CDR3 has 14 amino acids. From germline, CDR1 is MNHNY and CDR2 SVGAGI (reference sequence). This CDR3 reads CASKPGQHTGELFF. CDR3 coding DNA: TGTGCCAGCAAACCGGGACAACACACCGGGGAGCTGTTTTTT.

J is TRBJ2-2 and V is TRBV7-3; TRBD2 matches at 8 bases. Germline CDR1 is SGHTA and CDR2 is FQGTGA. Losses at the gene ends were 5 bases for V and 5 bases for J; bases not matched to a gene: 10. This CDR3 has 16 amino acids. The CDR3 coding sequence is TGTGCCAGCAGCAAGGGGGGACTAGGAGTTACCGGGGAGCTGTTTTTT. It encodes CASSKGGLGVTGELFF.

The chain is built from TRBV19 and TRBJ1-2; 10 bases align to TRBD1. After removal of 5 bases from V and 4 bases from J, the junction contained 4 bases not matched to a gene. CDR3 length: 14 amino acids. Germline V gene sequence: CDR1 LNHDA, CDR2 SQIVND (reference sequence). This CDR3 reads CASSPDRGFYGYTF. CDR3 sequence (DNA): TGTGCCAGTAGTCCGGACAGGGGGTTCTATGGCTACACCTTC. The full variable domain, its missing parts supplied by reference TRBV19 and TRBJ1-2, is DGGITQSPKYLFRKEGQNVTLSCEQNLNHDAMYWYRQDPGQGLRLIYYSQIVNDFQKGDIAEGYSVSREKKESFPLTVTSAQKNPTAFYLCASSPDRGFYGYTFGSGTRLTVV.

The chain links TRBV24-1 to TRBJ2-2; D is possibly TRBD2 (6 bases). CDR1 and CDR2 (germline): KGHDR, SFDVKD. V was cut by 4 bases and J by 5 bases, with 13 bases left in between. This CDR3 contains 15 residues. CDR3 loop: CATSDARGGTGELFF. CDR3 nucleotides: TGTGCCACCAGTGACGCTAGGGGAGGAACCGGGGAGCTGTTTTTT.

The gene calls are TRBV29-1 and TRBJ2-1; 8 positions match TRBD2. Looked up from germline, CDR1 is SQVTM and CDR2 is ANQGSEA. CDR3 length: 11 residues. The J segment lost 11 bases and the V segment lost 6 bases, leaving 6 bases of the junction unmatched. The CDR3 protein is CSVRGGVQQFF. DNA of the CDR3: TGCAGCGTCCGGGGGGGGGTGCAGCAGTTCTTC.

V and J are TRBV28 and TRBJ1-1, with 10 bases aligning to TRBD1. Germline CDR1 MDHEN, CDR2 SYDVKM. The CDR3 runs to 12 residues. The junction had 3 bases not matched to a gene; V was cut back by 10 bases and J by 4 bases. For the CDR3, the DNA is TGTGCCACGAGGACAGGGGGCACTGAAGCTTTCTTT. This translates into CATRTGGTEAFF.

The rearrangement uses TRBV6-5 and TRBJ1-6; maybe TRBD1 (5 bases). Germline V gives CDR1 MNHEY, CDR2 SVGAGI. The V end lost 5 bases, the J end lost 5 bases, and 13 bases lay between the germline ends. The CDR3 runs to 15 residues. The CDR3 DNA reads as TGTGCCAGCAGTCTCAGGACACCCGATAATTCACCCCTCCACTTT. Translating it yields CASSLRTPDNSPLHF.

This chain links TRBV7-2 with TRBJ2-1; TRBD2 aligns across 10 bases. From germline, CDR1 is SGHTA and CDR2 FQGNSA. V lost 4 bases, J lost 8 bases, and 11 bases stayed unmatched. This CDR3 region has 16 residues. CDR3 bases: TGTGCCAGCAGCTCCCGGACTAGCGGAAGTATCGATGAGCAGTTCTTC. Protein sequence: CASSSRTSGSIDEQFF.

The genes are TRBV24-1 and TRBJ2-3; 15 bases line up with TRBD2. Trimming at V came to 2 bases and at J to 5 bases, leaving 7 bases not matched to a gene. The germline V gene has CDR1 KGHDR and CDR2 SFDVKD. The CDR3 extends over 18 amino acids. The chain's CDR3 is CATSDSGTSGRWGDTQYF. The CDR3 region has the DNA TGTGCCACCAGTGATTCGGGGACTAGCGGGAGGTGGGGAGATACGCAGTATTTT.

This chain links TRBV6-5 with TRBJ2-5, with D tentatively TRBD2 (6 bases). V was cut by 0 bases and J by 2 bases, with 7 bases left in between. Germline V gene sequence: CDR1 MNHEY, CDR2 SVGAGI. The CDR3 has 14 residues. CDR3 region: CASSYSRGQETQYF. CDR3 nucleotides: TGTGCCAGCAGTTACTCGCGGGGACAAGAGACCCAGTACTTC.

J is TRBJ1-4 and V is TRBV28; 7 bases are a match to TRBD1. The germline V gene encodes CDR1 MDHEN and CDR2 SYDVKM. This CDR3 is built from 15 residues. J gave up 2 bases and V 6 bases, and 6 bases lay outside the gene matches. CDR3 residues: CASRLQGSTNEKLFF. Here the CDR3 DNA reads TGTGCCAGCAGGTTACAGGGGAGCACTAATGAAAAACTGTTTTTT.

The J gene is TRBJ1-2, the V gene TRBV9; 10 nucleotides align to TRBD1. Germline V gives CDR1 SGDLS, CDR2 YYNGEE. This CDR3 comprises 15 residues. The J segment lost 2 bases and the V segment lost 0 bases, leaving 1 base of the junction unmatched. The CDR3 bases are TGTGCCAGCAGCGTAGGGACAGGGGGGAACTATGGCTACACCTTC. This sequence encodes CASSVGTGGNYGYTF.

The V and J genes are TRBV7-9 and TRBJ1-1; D gene ambiguous. CDR3 length equals 14 residues. V lost 2 bases, J lost 1 base, and 8 bases lay in between. Germline assignment: CDR1 SEHNR and CDR2 FQNEAQ (reference sequence). CDR3 DNA sequence: TGTGCCAGCAGCTTAATGGCCTCGAACACTGAAGCTTTCTTT. The encoded protein is CASSLMASNTEAFF.

This chain joins TRBV6-5 and TRBJ2-7; 7 bases align to TRBD2. Germline CDR1 is MNHEY and CDR2 is SVGAGI. This CDR3 region has 16 residues. V was pared by 0 bases and J by 0 bases, with 5 bases of the junction left unmatched. The CDR3: CASSYSKLAYSYEQYF. DNA for the CDR3: TGTGCCAGCAGTTACTCAAAACTAGCGTACTCCTACGAGCAGTACTTC.

This rearrangement joins TRBV5-1 to TRBJ1-1, with TRBD1 identical over 8 bases. Germline trimming cut 0 bases from V and 5 bases from J; bases unmatched to any gene: 6. The length of the CDR3 is 15 residues. Germline CDR1 SGHRS, CDR2 YFSETQ. Here the CDR3 reads CASSLGGQGSTEAFF. In DNA form, the CDR3 reads TGCGCCAGCAGCTTGGGTGGACAGGGCTCGACTGAAGCTTTCTTT.

The chain links TRBV11-3 to TRBJ1-1; a weak D match, TRBD1 (5 bases). The V end lost 5 bases, the J end lost 1 base, and 14 bases lay between the germline ends. The CDR3 is made up of 15 amino acids. Looked up from germline, CDR1 is SGHNT and CDR2 is YENEEA. This CDR3 reads CASSMGGTENTEAFF. The CDR3 DNA sequence: TGTGCCAGCAGCATGGGGGGTACGGAGAACACTGAAGCTTTCTTT.

The chain couples TRBV7-6 to TRBJ2-3, with D unclear. The CDR3 has 12 residues. The V end was cut by 2 bases, the J end by 4 bases, with 4 bases between. Germline V gives CDR1 SGHVS, CDR2 FNYEAQ. The chain's CDR3 is CASSLISDTQYF. The CDR3 DNA follows: TGTGCCAGCAGCTTAATCTCAGATACGCAGTATTTT.